The TCR beta chain under discussion was sequenced for a study of T-cell memory formation after mild COVID-19. Findings of the study overall: Mainly CM and EM harbored the contracting CD4+ clones; mainly EMRA harbored the CD8+ ones. Some responding clones appeared in pre-infection memory, suggesting cross-reactive memory joined.

The authors produced TCR alpha and TCR beta cDNA libraries with sample barcodes and UMIs by 5'RACE using constant-segment primers. MiXCR was run by TCRdb on the 5' RACE reads, yielding one entry per CDR3 protein. Of 550,000 to 600,000 distinct CDR3 sequences detected, about a fifth appear once; the ten largest clones hold under 8.5%. There are 18 residues in the CDR3. V was cut by 0 bases and J by 3 bases, with 18 bases left in between. Per the germline V gene, CDR1 is LGHDT and CDR2 is YNNKEL (reference sequence). Concerning this clonotype: No antigen is known for it.

The sequence came from an adult woman who had mild COVID-19 (a few samples of this study predate the infection). Cell type and time point are not known. The sequenced material came from PBMCs or a T cell subset sorted from them (not recorded which). J is TRBJ1-5 and V is TRBV3-1, with D possibly matching TRBD1 (5 bases). The CDR3 DNA reads TGTGCCAGCAGCCAAGAAGGGGTCCTAAGGGGTTACAATCAGCCCCAGCATTTT. Its protein is CASSQEGVLRGYNQPQHF.